This section outlines one T cell receptor beta chain sequence together with its context. The antigen remains undetermined. Here immunoSEQ multiplex PCR was the method, and the copy in TCRdb shows in-frame clones only, minus some. Here the sample spans about 140,000 clones, over 85% being singletons. The data are from a study of T cell responses to AZD1222 COVID-19 vaccine. Whole-study context: Second-dose intervals near 4 or 12 weeks were combined. The study's findings and limits: White British ancestry dominated among donors, who included more females, and clonal diversity was possibly underestimated. Distributed over spike, vaccine-associated CD4 TCRs predominated at 160-218 and 743-854.

CDR1 SGHRS and CDR2 YFSETQ come from the germline V gene. The CDR3 has 18 amino acids. With V trimmed by 1 base and J by 1 base, 7 bases remained unmatched. The specimen was peripheral blood, collected on day 0 of AZD1222 vaccination. V gene TRBV5-1 combines with J gene TRBJ2-6, with TRBD1 matching over 8 bases. This TCR was sampled from an adult in good health. This CDR3 reads CASSLNAGGVSGANVLTF. In nucleotides, the CDR3 is TGCGCCAGCAGCTTGAATGCAGGGGGCGTTTCTGGGGCCAACGTCCTGACTTTC.